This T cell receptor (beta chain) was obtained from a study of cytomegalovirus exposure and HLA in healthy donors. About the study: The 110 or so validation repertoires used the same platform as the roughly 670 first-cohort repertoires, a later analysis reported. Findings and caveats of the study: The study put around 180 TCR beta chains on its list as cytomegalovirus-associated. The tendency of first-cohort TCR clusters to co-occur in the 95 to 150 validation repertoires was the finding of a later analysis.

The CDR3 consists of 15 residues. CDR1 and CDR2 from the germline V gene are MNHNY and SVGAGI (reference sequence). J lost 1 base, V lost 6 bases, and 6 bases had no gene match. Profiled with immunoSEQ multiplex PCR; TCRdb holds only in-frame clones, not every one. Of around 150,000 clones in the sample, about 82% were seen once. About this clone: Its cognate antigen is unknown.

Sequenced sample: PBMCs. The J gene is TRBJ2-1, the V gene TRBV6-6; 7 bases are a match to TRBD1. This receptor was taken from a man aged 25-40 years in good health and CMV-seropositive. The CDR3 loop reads CASSRQGSSYNEQFF. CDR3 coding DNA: TGTGCCAGCAGCCGACAGGGTTCGTCCTACAATGAGCAGTTCTTC.